Listed below are T cell receptor beta chains from one sample, sequenced in a study of CD8 T cells in ankylosing spondylitis. In TCRdb, the 5' RACE reads were re-called with MiXCR into one record per CDR3 protein. The sample shows 300,000 to 350,000 distinct CDR3 sequences, less than 25% of them seen only once. What was sequenced was blood, either unsorted or a sorted T cell fraction (not recorded which). These receptors all stem from a female donor with ankylosing spondylitis or in good health (not recorded which). Each CDR3 is given with its conserved first and last residue. The order of the fields is J gene, V gene, clone size, D gene, CDR3 DNA, CDR3 protein. D genes are given only for firm matches. Not every row has a clone size; where given, it reads once, few, many or a size class.

>TRBJ2-7|TRBV2|NA|NA
TGTGCCAGCAGTGAGAGACCCGGGGGCTCCTACGAGCAGTACTTC
CASSERPGGSYEQYF
>TRBJ2-1|TRBV5-4|NA|TRBD2
TGTGCCAGCGGCCGGGCCAGCGGGAGTGGTTCCTACAATGAGCAGTTCTTC
CASGRASGSGSYNEQFF
>TRBJ1-1|TRBV20-1|few|NA
TGCAGTGCTAGAGATTGGGGCAGCCCCTTGAACACTGAAGCTTTCTTT
CSARDWGSPLNTEAFF
>TRBJ2-2|TRBV28|NA|TRBD2
TGTGCCAGCAGATTAAGCGGGAGGAGCGGGGAGCTGTTTTTT
CASRLSGRSGELFF
>TRBJ2-3|TRBV24-1|NA|TRBD2
TGTGCCACCAGTTCCGAACTAGCGGGAGGCCCCCGCACAGATACGCAGTATTTT
CATSSELAGGPRTDTQYF
>TRBJ2-1|TRBV9|NA|TRBD2
TGTGCCAGCAGCGATCGGGCATATAGCGGGATACATGAGCAGTTCTTC
CASSDRAYSGIHEQFF
>TRBJ1-5|TRBV12-3/TRBV12-4|many|NA
TGTGCCAGCAGCCTCAATCAGCCCCAGCATTTT
CASSLNQPQHF
>TRBJ1-1|TRBV18|NA|TRBD1
TGTGCCAGCTCACGTGGGACAGGGTCGAACACTGAAGCTTTCTTT
CASSRGTGSNTEAFF
>TRBJ2-2|TRBV2|few|TRBD2
TGTGCCAGCGGTTGGGAGGGAGCGAACACCGGGGAGCTGTTTTTT
CASGWEGANTGELFF
>TRBJ2-1|TRBV5-1|few|TRBD2
TGCGCCAGCAGCTTCGTAGCGGGAGGGTCGTATGAGCAGTTCTTC
CASSFVAGGSYEQFF
>TRBJ1-1|TRBV20-1|NA|NA
TGCAGTGCTAGTTCGGGGTTGGTCACTGAAGCTTTCTTT
CSASSGLVTEAFF
>TRBJ1-1|TRBV20-1|NA|TRBD1
TGCAGTGCCCGACAGGGCGATTTTTACACTGAAGCTTTCTTT
CSARQGDFYTEAFF
>TRBJ2-1|TRBV2|NA|NA
TGTGCCAGCAGTGAAGAAAGCGGATACGACAATGAGCAGTTCTTC
CASSEESGYDNEQFF
>TRBJ2-1|TRBV11-2|NA|TRBD1
TGTGCCAGCAGCTTAGTCCCGGCAGGGGGCCGCAATGAGCAGTTCTTC
CASSLVPAGGRNEQFF
>TRBJ2-1|TRBV5-6|few|NA
TGTGCCAGCAGCTTGGTGCAGGGTAAAAATGAGCAGTTCTTC
CASSLVQGKNEQFF
>TRBJ2-7|TRBV15|NA|TRBD1
TGTGCCACCAGCACCCGGGACAGAGCCTACGAGCAGTACTTC
CATSTRDRAYEQYF
>TRBJ2-7|TRBV18|NA|NA
TGTGCCAGCTCACTGAATCGCCCCAGCCACTACGAGCAGTACTTC
CASSLNRPSHYEQYF
>TRBJ2-5|TRBV7-9|NA|NA
TGTGCCAGCAGCTTATTATCAGTAAAAGAGACCCAGTACTTC
CASSLLSVKETQYF
>TRBJ2-3|TRBV5-1|few|NA
TGCGCCAGCAGCTTGGAAACCCCAGAGACAGATACGCAGTATTTT
CASSLETPETDTQYF
>TRBJ2-6|TRBV4-3|NA|NA
TGCGCCAGCAGCCAAGATAGTATGAGGACTGGGGCCAACGTCCTGACTTTC
CASSQDSMRTGANVLTF
>TRBJ2-1|TRBV6-2/TRBV6-3|NA|TRBD2
TGTGCCAGCAGGGATTGGCGGGAGGGCCGGGAGCAGTTCTTC
CASRDWREGREQFF
>TRBJ2-1|TRBV5-1|NA|NA
TGCGCCAGCAGCTTGACGGGGCTGACGTACAATGAGCAGTTCTTC
CASSLTGLTYNEQFF
>TRBJ1-3|TRBV7-2|NA|NA
TGTGCCAGCAGCTCGGGAGCGGGATCGCCTGGAAACACCATATATTTT
CASSSGAGSPGNTIYF
>TRBJ2-2|TRBV7-9|NA|NA
TGTGCCAGCAGCTTAGAACAAGCGAACACCGGGGAGCTGTTTTTT
CASSLEQANTGELFF
>TRBJ2-1|TRBV19|NA|NA
TGTGCCAGTAGAAGTCTCGGGATCTCCTACAATGAGCAGTTCTTC
CASRSLGISYNEQFF
>TRBJ2-7|TRBV5-6|many|NA
TGTGCCAGCAGCTTCGATGGGACCGCCGTCTACGAGCAGTACTTC
CASSFDGTAVYEQYF
>TRBJ2-7|TRBV20-1|NA|TRBD1
TGCAGTGCCGTTGGACAGGGTACCCACGAGCAGTACTTC
CSAVGQGTHEQYF
>TRBJ2-7|TRBV13|few|TRBD2
TGTGCCAGCAGCCGGATGGGTCGACTAGCGGGAGTGGAAGAGCAGTACTTC
CASSRMGRLAGVEEQYF
>TRBJ1-2|TRBV3-1|few|NA
TGTGCCAGCAGCCATCCGGGGGGCTACACCTTC
CASSHPGGYTF
>TRBJ2-7|TRBV4-3|NA|TRBD2
TGCGCCAGCAGCCAAGCCACTAGCGGGAGGGCCTACGAGCAGTACTTC
CASSQATSGRAYEQYF